This T cell receptor (beta chain) stems from a study of technical replicates of blood from a few donors (dated by TCRdb to 2017 to 2019). The library was prepared using the immunoSEQ multiplex PCR assay. TCRdb's version of the immuneACCESS table is confined to in-frame rearrangements and falls short of the full clone set. An unresolved V gene accounts for under half of the shortfall where checked; the remainder is of unknown origin. Here the sample has some 90,000 clones; 85% to 95% occur a single time. Around 0.35% of the sample belongs to the ten largest clones. CDR1 and CDR2 are drawn from the germline V gene (reference sequence): SEHNR, FQNEAQ. The CDR3 runs 14 amino acids, cysteine and phenylalanine included. Only the CDR3 region is kept as DNA, spanning 42 bases read in frame from base 1. V lost 5 bases and J lost 0 bases; the stretch between them is 9 bases long. Details on this clone: Which antigen it targets is not known. No quality values exist for individual bases; no much larger clone is one base distant.

The sequenced material came from T cells isolated from PBMCs. The sequence was obtained from a human donor in good health. The V and J segments used are TRBV7-9 and TRBJ2-3; the D gene identity is not certain. In nucleotide form, the sequence is TGTGCCAGCAGCCGGGTAACTAGCACAGATACGCAGTATTTT. Its protein product is CASSRVTSTDTQYF.